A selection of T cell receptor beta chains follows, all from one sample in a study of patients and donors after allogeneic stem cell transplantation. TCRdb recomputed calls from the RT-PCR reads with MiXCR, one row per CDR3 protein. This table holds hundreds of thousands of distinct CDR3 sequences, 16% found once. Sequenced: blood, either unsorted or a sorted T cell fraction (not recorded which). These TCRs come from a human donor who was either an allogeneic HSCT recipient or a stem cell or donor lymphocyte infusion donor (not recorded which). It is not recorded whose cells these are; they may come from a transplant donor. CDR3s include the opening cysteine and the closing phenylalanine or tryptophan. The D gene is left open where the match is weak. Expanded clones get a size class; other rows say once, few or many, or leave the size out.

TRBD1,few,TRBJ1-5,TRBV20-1,CSARPGTGEKSNQPQHF,TGCAGTGCTAGGCCTGGGACAGGGGAAAAAAGCAATCAGCCCCAGCATTTT
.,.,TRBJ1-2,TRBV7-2,CASSLADRGRGYTF,TGTGCCAGCAGCTTAGCGGATAGGGGGAGGGGCTACACCTTC
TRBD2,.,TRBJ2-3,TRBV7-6,CASSLGGGAGDTQYF,TGTGCCAGCAGCTTAGGCGGGGGGGCTGGAGATACGCAGTATTTT
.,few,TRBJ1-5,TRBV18,CASSLEDSNQPQHF,TGTGCCAGCTCCCTAGAAGATAGCAATCAGCCCCAGCATTTT
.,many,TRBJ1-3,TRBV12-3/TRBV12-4,CASSIRGSGNTIYF,TGTGCCAGCAGTATCAGAGGGTCTGGAAACACCATATATTTT
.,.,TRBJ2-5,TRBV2,CASSGWPQETQYF,TGTGCCAGCAGTGGCTGGCCACAAGAGACCCAGTACTTC
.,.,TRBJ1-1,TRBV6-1,CASSEVQNTEAFF,TGTGCCAGCAGTGAAGTACAGAACACTGAAGCTTTCTTT
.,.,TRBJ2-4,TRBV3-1,CASSQGALAKNIQYF,TGTGCCAGCAGCCAGGGGGCACTAGCCAAAAACATTCAGTACTTC
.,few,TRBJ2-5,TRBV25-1,CASSRPAQETQYF,TGTGCCAGCAGCCGCCCTGCCCAAGAGACCCAGTACTTC
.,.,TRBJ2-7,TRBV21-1,CAITGALLLFNFKYEQYF,TGTGCCATTACCGGGGCCCTCCTTTTATTCAATTTTAAATACGAGCAGTACTTC
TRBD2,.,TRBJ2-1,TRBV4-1,CASSQDSSGGVDEQFF,TGCGCCAGCAGCCAAGACTCTAGCGGGGGGGTCGATGAGCAGTTCTTC
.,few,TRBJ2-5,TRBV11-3,CASSSPNFQETQYF,TGTGCCAGCAGCTCTCCCAACTTCCAAGAGACCCAGTACTTC
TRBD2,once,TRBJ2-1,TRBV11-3,CASSSGGPSSSYNEQFF,TGTGCCAGCAGCAGCGGGGGGCCCTCTAGCTCCTACAATGAGCAGTTCTTC
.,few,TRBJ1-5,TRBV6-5,CASSYLVNQPQHF,TGTGCCAGCAGTTACCTCGTAAATCAGCCCCAGCATTTT
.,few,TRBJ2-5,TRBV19,CASSSQLQETQYF,TGTGCCAGTAGTAGTCAGCTCCAAGAGACCCAGTACTTC
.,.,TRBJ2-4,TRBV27,CASSSSTSGGTPPIHIQYF,.
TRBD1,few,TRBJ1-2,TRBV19,CASRISSTGGAYGYTF,TGTGCCAGTAGGATTTCTTCGACAGGGGGCGCGTATGGCTACACCTTC
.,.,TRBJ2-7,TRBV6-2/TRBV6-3,CASKKGSYEQYF,TGTGCCAGCAAAAAAGGGAGTTACGAGCAGTACTTC
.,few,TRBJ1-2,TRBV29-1,CSIARDFNYGYTF,TGCAGCATCGCCCGGGACTTTAACTATGGCTACACCTTC
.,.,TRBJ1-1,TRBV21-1,CASSNCLASMNTEAFF,TGTGCCAGCAGCAATTGTCTGGCCAGCATGAACACTGAAGCTTTCTTT
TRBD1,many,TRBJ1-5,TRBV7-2,CASSRPGTGNQPQHF,TGTGCCAGCAGCCGTCCAGGGACAGGAAATCAGCCCCAGCATTTT
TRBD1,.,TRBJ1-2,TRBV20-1,CSARAPPDRGRTNYGYTF,TGCAGTGCTAGGGCCCCCCCGGACAGGGGGAGAACTAACTATGGCTACACCTTC
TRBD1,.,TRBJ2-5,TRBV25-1,CASSESGGQETQYF,TGTGCCAGCAGTGAATCAGGGGGTCAAGAGACCCAGTACTTC
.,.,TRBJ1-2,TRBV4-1,CASSPRQAGGPSNYGYTF,TGCGCCAGCAGCCCGAGACAGGCAGGCGGCCCTTCTAACTATGGCTACACCTTC
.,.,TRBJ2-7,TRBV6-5,CASSYSEGGSGYEQYF,TGTGCCAGCAGTTACTCTGAGGGGGGATCGGGCTACGAGCAGTACTTC
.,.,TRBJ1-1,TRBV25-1,CASSAAGNTEAFF,TGTGCCAGCAGTGCAGCCGGGAACACTGAAGCTTTCTTT
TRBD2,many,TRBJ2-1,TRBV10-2,CASKPSGGAWQFF,TGCGCCAGCAAACCTAGCGGGGGGGCGTGGCAGTTCTTC
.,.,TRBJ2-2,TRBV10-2,CASSVSGSVGELFF,TGCGCCAGCAGTGTGAGCGGGTCGGTCGGGGAGCTGTTTTTT